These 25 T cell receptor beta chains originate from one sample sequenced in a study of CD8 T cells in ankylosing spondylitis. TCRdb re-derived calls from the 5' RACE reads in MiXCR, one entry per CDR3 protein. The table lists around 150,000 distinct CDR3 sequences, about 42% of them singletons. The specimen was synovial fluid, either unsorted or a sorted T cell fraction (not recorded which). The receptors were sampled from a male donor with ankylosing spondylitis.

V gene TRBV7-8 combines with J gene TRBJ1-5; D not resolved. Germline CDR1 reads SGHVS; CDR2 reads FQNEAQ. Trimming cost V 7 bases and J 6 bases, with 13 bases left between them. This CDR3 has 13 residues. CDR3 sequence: CASTSGLGQPQHF. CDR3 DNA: TGTGCCAGCACATCGGGTTTAGGTCAGCCCCAGCATTTT.

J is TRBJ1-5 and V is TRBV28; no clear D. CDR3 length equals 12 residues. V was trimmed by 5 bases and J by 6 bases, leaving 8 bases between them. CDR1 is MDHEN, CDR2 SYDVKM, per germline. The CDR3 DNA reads TGTGCCAGCAGTCCCGGCGGTCAGCCCCAGCATTTT. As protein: CASSPGGQPQHF.

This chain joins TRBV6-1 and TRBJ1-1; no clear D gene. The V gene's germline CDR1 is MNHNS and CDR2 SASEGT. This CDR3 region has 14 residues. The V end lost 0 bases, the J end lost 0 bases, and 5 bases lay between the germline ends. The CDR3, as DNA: TGTGCCAGCAGTGAAGCTAGGATGAACACTGAAGCTTTCTTT. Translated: CASSEARMNTEAFF.

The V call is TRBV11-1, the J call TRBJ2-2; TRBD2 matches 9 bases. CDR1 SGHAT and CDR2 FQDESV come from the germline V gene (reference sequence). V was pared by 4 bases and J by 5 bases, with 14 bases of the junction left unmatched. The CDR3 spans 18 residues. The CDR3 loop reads CASSSGDRGLARTGELFF. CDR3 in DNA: TGTGCCAGCAGCTCAGGGGACCGAGGACTAGCGAGAACCGGGGAGCTGTTTTTT.

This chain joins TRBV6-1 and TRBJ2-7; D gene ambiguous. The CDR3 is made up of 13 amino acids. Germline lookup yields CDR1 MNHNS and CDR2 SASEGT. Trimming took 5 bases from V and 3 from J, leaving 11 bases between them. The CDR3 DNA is TGTGCCAGCAGTCTGACACTTTTCTACGAGCAGTACTTC. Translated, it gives CASSLTLFYEQYF.

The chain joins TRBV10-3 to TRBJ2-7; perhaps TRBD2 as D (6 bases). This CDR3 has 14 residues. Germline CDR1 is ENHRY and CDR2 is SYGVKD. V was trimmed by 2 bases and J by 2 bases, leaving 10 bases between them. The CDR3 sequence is CAISERREAYEQYF. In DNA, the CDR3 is TGTGCCATCAGTGAGAGGAGGGAAGCCTACGAGCAGTACTTC.

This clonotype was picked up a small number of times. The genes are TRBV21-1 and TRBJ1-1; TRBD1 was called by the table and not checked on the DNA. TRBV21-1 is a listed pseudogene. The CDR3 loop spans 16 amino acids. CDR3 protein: CASSKGNDRGNTEAFF. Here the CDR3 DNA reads TGTGCCAGCAGCAAAGGGAATGACAGGGGAAACACTGAAGCTTTCTTT.

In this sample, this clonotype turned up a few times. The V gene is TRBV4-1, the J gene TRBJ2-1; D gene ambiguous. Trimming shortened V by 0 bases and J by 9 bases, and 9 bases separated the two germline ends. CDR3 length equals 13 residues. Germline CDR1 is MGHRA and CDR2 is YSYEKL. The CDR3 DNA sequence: TGCGCCAGCAGCCAAGAACTGCCGCCTGAGCAGTTCTTC. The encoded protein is CASSQELPPEQFF.

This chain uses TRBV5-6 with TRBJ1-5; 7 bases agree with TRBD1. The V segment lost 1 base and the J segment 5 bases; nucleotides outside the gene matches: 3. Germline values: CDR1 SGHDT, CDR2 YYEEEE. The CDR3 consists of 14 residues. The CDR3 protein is CASSLRTGYQPQHF. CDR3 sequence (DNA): TGTGCCAGCAGCTTGAGGACAGGCTATCAGCCCCAGCATTTT.

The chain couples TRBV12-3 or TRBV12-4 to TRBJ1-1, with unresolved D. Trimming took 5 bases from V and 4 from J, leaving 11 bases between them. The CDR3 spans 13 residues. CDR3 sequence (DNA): TGTGCCAGCAGTATAGGAGCTAGCACTGAAGCTTTCTTT. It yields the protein CASSIGASTEAFF.

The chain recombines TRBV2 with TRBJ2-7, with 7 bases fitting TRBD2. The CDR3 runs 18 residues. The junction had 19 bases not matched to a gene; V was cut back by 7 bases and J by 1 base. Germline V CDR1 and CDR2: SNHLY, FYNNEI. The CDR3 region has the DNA TGTGCCAGCACCACGGACGTCCTGTGGGGGGGGATTTCCTACGAGCAGTACTTC. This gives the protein CASTTDVLWGGISYEQYF.

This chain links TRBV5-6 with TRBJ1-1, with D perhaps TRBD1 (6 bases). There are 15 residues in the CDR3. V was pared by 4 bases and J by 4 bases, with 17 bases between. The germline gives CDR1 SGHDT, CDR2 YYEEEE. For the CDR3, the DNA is TGTGCCAGCAGCCCGGGGGCCTTGCGAAGCACTGAAGCTTTCTTT. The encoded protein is CASSPGALRSTEAFF.

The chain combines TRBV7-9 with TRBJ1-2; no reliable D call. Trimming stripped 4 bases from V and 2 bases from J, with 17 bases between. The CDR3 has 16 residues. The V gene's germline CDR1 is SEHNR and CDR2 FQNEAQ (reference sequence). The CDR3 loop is CASSSDWAPENYGYTF. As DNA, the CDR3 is TGTGCCAGCAGCTCGGACTGGGCGCCTGAGAACTATGGCTACACCTTC.

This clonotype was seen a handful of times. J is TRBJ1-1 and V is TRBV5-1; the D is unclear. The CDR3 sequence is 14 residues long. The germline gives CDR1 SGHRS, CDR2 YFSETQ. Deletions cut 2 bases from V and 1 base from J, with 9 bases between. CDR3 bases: TGCGCCAGCAGCTTCCAGCCAACGAACACTGAAGCTTTCTTT. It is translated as CASSFQPTNTEAFF.

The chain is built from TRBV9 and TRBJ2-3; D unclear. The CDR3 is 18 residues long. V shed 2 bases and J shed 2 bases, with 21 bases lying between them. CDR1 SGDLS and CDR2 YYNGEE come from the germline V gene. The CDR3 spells CASSVRSVARPNTDTQYF. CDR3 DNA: TGTGCCAGCAGCGTCCGATCAGTAGCTCGGCCTAACACAGATACGCAGTATTTT.

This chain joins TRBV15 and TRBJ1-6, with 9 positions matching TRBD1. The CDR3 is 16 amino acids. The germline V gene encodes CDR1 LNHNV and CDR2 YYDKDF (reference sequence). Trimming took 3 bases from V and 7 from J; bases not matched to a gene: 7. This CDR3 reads CATSRPGQGINSPLHF. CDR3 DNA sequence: TGTGCCACCAGCAGGCCGGGACAGGGAATCAATTCACCCCTCCACTTT.

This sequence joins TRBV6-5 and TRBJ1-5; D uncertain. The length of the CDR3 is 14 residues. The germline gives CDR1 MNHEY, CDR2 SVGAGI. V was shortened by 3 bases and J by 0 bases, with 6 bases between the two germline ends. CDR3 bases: TGTGCCAGCAGTTATGGGGATAGCAATCAGCCCCAGCATTTT. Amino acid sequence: CASSYGDSNQPQHF.

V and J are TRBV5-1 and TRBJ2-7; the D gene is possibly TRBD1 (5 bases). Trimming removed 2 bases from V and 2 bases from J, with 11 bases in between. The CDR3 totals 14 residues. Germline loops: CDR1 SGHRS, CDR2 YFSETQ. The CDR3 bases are TGCGCCAGCAGCTTTCGACAGACCCCCTACGAGCAGTACTTC. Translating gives CASSFRQTPYEQYF.

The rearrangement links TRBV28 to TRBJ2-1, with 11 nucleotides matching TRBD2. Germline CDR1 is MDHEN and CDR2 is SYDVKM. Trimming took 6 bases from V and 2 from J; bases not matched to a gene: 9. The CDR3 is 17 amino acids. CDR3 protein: CASSLITSGSPYNEQFF. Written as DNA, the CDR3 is TGTGCCAGCAGCCTCATTACTAGCGGGAGTCCCTACAATGAGCAGTTCTTC.

The CDR3 protein is CAWTGGHGYTF. The CDR3, as DNA: TGTGCCTGGACGGGGGGGCATGGCTACACCTTC. The V gene is TRBV30, the J gene TRBJ1-2, with a possible D match to TRBD1 (6 bases). Looked up from germline, CDR1 is GTSNPN and CDR2 is SVGIG (reference sequence). This CDR3 has 11 residues. V was shortened by 4 bases and J by 6 bases, with 9 bases between the two germline ends.

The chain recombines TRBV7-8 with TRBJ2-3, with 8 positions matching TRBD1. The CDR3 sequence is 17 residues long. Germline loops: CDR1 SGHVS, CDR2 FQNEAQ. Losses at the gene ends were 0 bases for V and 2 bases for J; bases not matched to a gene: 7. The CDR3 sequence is CASSLAPRDRNTDTQYF. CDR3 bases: TGTGCCAGCAGCTTAGCCCCCAGGGACAGGAACACAGATACGCAGTATTTT.

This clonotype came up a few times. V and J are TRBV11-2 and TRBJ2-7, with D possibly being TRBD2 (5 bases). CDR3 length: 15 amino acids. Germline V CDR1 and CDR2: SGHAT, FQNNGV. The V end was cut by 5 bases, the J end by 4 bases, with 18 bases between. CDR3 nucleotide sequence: TGTGCCAGCAGCCTACTCAACGGCGGGTATTACGAGCAGTACTTC. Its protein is CASSLLNGGYYEQYF. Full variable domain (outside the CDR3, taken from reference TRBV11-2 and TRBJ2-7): EAGVAQSPRYKIIEKRQSVAFWCNPISGHATLYWYQQILGQGPKLLIQFQNNGVVDDSQLPKDRFSAERLKGVDSTLKIQPAKLEDSAVYLCASSLLNGGYYEQYFGPGTRLTVT.

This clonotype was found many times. The CDR3 DNA follows: TGTGCCAGCACGGGACTAGCGACCGGGGAGCTGTTTTTT. It codes for CASTGLATGELFF. V gene TRBV6-1 combines with J gene TRBJ2-2; TRBD2 matches at 10 bases. The V gene's germline CDR1 is MNHNS and CDR2 SASEGT. The J segment lost 5 bases and the V segment lost 7 bases, leaving 1 base of the junction unmatched. The CDR3 is made up of 13 amino acids.

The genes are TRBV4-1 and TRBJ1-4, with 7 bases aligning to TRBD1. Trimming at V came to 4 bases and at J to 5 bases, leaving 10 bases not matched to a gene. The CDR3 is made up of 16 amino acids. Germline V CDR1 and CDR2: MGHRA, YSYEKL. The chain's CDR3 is CASSPLGLQGNEKLFF. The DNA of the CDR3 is TGCGCCAGCAGCCCCCTCGGTCTACAGGGGAATGAAAAACTGTTTTTT.

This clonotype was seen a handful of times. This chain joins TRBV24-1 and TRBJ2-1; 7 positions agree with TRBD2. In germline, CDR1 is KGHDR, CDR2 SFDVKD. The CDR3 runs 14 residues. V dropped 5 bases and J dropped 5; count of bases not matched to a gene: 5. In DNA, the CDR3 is TGTGCCACCAGTGCGCGTCTAGCGGACAATGAGCAGTTCTTC. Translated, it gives CATSARLADNEQFF.